Below are 30 T cell receptor beta chains sequenced from a single sample in a study of T-cell memory formation after mild COVID-19. TCRdb processed the 5' RACE reads anew with MiXCR; each CDR3 protein has one entry. The sample holds 400,000 to 500,000 distinct CDR3 sequences; 20% are singletons and the top ten take around 8%. The sequencing input was PBMCs or a T cell subset sorted from them (not recorded which). These receptors were obtained from an adult woman who had mild COVID-19 (a few samples of this study predate the infection). Cell type and time point are not known.

The sample holds a few counts of this clonotype. The chain has TRBV5-6 and TRBJ1-1, with D unclear. Germline V lookup: CDR1 SGHDT, CDR2 YYEEEE. This CDR3 contains 16 residues. V lost 2 bases and J lost 4, with 18 bases in between. The chain's CDR3 is CASSLPDLGRGTEAFF. The CDR3 DNA reads TGTGCCAGCAGCTTACCGGACCTGGGCCGAGGCACTGAAGCTTTCTTT.

This chain connects TRBV12-3 or TRBV12-4 to TRBJ2-5; D is ambiguous. With 6 bases removed from V and 3 bases from J, the gap between germline ends came to 11 bases. The CDR3 has 13 amino acids. The DNA for the CDR3 is TGTGCCAGCAGGCTACTTATAGAAGAGACCCAGTACTTC. It is translated as CASRLLIEETQYF.

This chain connects TRBV4-2 to TRBJ1-2; weak D call: TRBD1 (6 bases). V dropped 0 bases and J dropped 7 bases, with 9 bases sitting between them. There are 13 residues in the CDR3. The germline V gene has CDR1 LGHNA and CDR2 YNFKEQ. CDR3 residues: CASSQEVRGGYTF. CDR3 DNA: TGTGCCAGCAGCCAAGAAGTCAGGGGTGGCTACACCTTC.

This chain connects TRBV19 to TRBJ2-7; TRBD2 matches at 10 bases. The V segment lost 3 bases and the J segment 4 bases; nucleotides outside the gene matches: 6. Germline V gene lookup returns CDR1 LNHDA and CDR2 SQIVND (reference sequence). CDR3 length: 15 amino acids. CDR3 sequence (DNA): TGTGCCAGTAGTATGCCTAGCGGGAGTCGTTACGAGCAGTACTTC. Translation: CASSMPSGSRYEQYF.

V gene TRBV6-5 combines with J gene TRBJ2-1; possible D gene TRBD2, 6 bases. V was pared by 3 bases and J by 8 bases, with 8 bases between. The CDR3 totals 12 residues. From germline, CDR1 is MNHEY and CDR2 SVGAGI. The CDR3 bases are TGTGCCAGCAGTTATCCGGGAGATGAGCAGTTCTTC. This sequence encodes CASSYPGDEQFF.

This clonotype has a handful of counts. This chain connects TRBV5-6 to TRBJ2-3; D perhaps matches TRBD1 (5 bases). With 1 base removed from V and 3 bases from J, the gap between germline ends came to 27 bases. The CDR3 is 20 amino acids. Germline V gene data show CDR1 as SGHDT and CDR2 as YYEEEE. CDR3 protein: CASSLTGPHEIGVMTDTQYF. Written as DNA, the CDR3 is TGTGCCAGCAGCTTGACAGGCCCGCATGAGATCGGTGTGATGACAGATACGCAGTATTTT.

This clonotype has a handful of counts. This chain uses TRBV4-1 with TRBJ2-7, with no clear D. Germline CDR1 is MGHRA and CDR2 is YSYEKL. V was cut by 0 bases and J by 2 bases, with 14 bases left in between. The CDR3 length is 16 residues. DNA of the CDR3: TGCGCCAGCAGCCAAGATACTACCCCCAGGCCCTACGAGCAGTACTTC. The encoded protein is CASSQDTTPRPYEQYF.

The CDR3, as DNA: TGTGCCTGGAGGCCCTCAGGGGAAAGTCAGCCCCAGCATTTT. It translates to CAWRPSGESQPQHF. The chain recombines TRBV30 with TRBJ1-5, with D possibly being TRBD1 (6 bases). Deletions cut 3 bases from V and 6 bases from J, with 15 bases between. The CDR3 extends over 14 amino acids. CDR1 and CDR2 (germline): GTSNPN, SVGIG (reference sequence).

This clonotype was found many times. V is TRBV7-8 and J is TRBJ1-1, with D unclear. Trimming removed 0 bases at V and 4 bases at J, with 15 bases between. Germline-derived CDR1 and CDR2 are SGHVS and FQNEAQ. This CDR3 has 16 amino acids. The CDR3 bases are TGTGCCAGCAGCTTAGCAGCAGTAGACCCGATCACTGAAGCTTTCTTT. Protein sequence: CASSLAAVDPITEAFF.

As DNA, the CDR3 is TGTGCCAGTAGTATAGCGGAGGAGGTCAATGAGCAGTTCTTC. It yields the protein CASSIAEEVNEQFF. The chain is built from TRBV19 and TRBJ2-1; tentative D call: TRBD2 (5 bases). Germline values: CDR1 LNHDA, CDR2 SQIVND (reference sequence). V lost 1 base and J lost 6, with 10 bases in between. The CDR3 has 14 amino acids.

J is TRBJ1-1 and V is TRBV25-1, with unresolved D. Trimming shortened V by 5 bases and J by 0 bases, and 13 bases separated the two germline ends. CDR3 length: 15 amino acids. Germline loops: CDR1 MGHDK, CDR2 SYGVNS. CDR3 coding DNA: TGTGCCAGCAGTCCATACGGGCAGCTGAACACTGAAGCTTTCTTT. Its translation: CASSPYGQLNTEAFF.

This chain joins TRBV12-3 or TRBV12-4 and TRBJ1-2; no reliable D call. With 6 bases removed from V and 6 bases from J, the gap between germline ends came to 17 bases. The CDR3 loop spans 14 amino acids. In nucleotides, the CDR3 is TGTGCCAGCAGACCCGGGGAGATGAGTAATGGCTACACCTTC. Translating gives CASRPGEMSNGYTF.

This clonotype was counted between two and nine times. J is TRBJ2-1 and V is TRBV11-2; 7 bases line up with TRBD1. V lost 5 bases and J lost 1; bases outside the gene matches: 11. The CDR3 covers 17 residues. Germline V CDR1 and CDR2: SGHAT, FQNNGV. The CDR3 DNA reads as TGTGCCAGCAGCACCACCCCAGGGGGAGCGTCCTACAATGAGCAGTTCTTC. This gives the protein CASSTTPGGASYNEQFF.

This clonotype was counted a few times. The chain carries TRBV4-1 and TRBJ2-3, with D uncertain. The V gene's germline CDR1 is MGHRA and CDR2 YSYEKL. The CDR3 has 14 residues. Trimming stripped 3 bases from V and 2 bases from J, with 9 bases between. The CDR3 region is CASSQDGYTDTQYF. CDR3 in DNA: TGCGCCAGCAGCCAGGACGGGTACACAGATACGCAGTATTTT.

Only a few counts were recorded for this clonotype. The chain employs TRBV6-5 and TRBJ2-7; no definite D call. Germline V lookup: CDR1 MNHEY, CDR2 SVGAGI. With 2 bases removed from V and 0 bases from J, the gap between germline ends came to 8 bases. The CDR3 length is 14 residues. CDR3 nucleotides: TGTGCCAGCAGTTACGGGTCTTTCTCCTACGAGCAGTACTTC. It is translated as CASSYGSFSYEQYF.

This clonotype was counted many times. CDR3 nucleotide sequence: TGCGCCAGCGTCGGGCTCGGAGGGCAGTACTTC. Translation gives CASVGLGGQYF. The J gene is TRBJ2-7, the V gene TRBV23-1, with a possible D match to TRBD2 (5 bases). TRBV23-1 is an ORF, and what it does is uncertain. The CDR3 totals 11 residues. V was shortened by 8 bases and J by 9 bases, with 14 bases between the two germline ends.

The gene calls are TRBV6-5 and TRBJ2-1; 9 positions match TRBD2. From germline, CDR1 is MNHEY and CDR2 SVGAGI. CDR3 length: 16 residues. Trimming at V came to 4 bases and at J to 2 bases, leaving 6 bases not matched to a gene. CDR3 nucleotides: TGTGCCAGCAGTTTTTCGAAGCGGGGGGCCTACAATGAGCAGTTCTTC. It codes for CASSFSKRGAYNEQFF.

In its sample, this clonotype was seen a few times. V and J are TRBV10-3 and TRBJ2-5; D is perhaps TRBD1 or TRBD2 (6 bases each). Looked up from germline, CDR1 is ENHRY and CDR2 is SYGVKD. V lost 6 bases, J lost 5 bases, and 16 bases lay in between. This CDR3 is built from 14 residues. This CDR3 reads CAIRGGSGRETQYF. The CDR3 DNA follows: TGTGCCATCAGAGGGGGGAGTGGTCGGGAGACCCAGTACTTC.

This clonotype was seen a handful of times. V is TRBV5-1 and J is TRBJ2-1; possibly TRBD1 or TRBD2 for D (6 bases each). Trimming removed 6 bases at V and 6 bases at J, with 19 bases between. This CDR3 spans 15 amino acids. The V gene's germline CDR1 is SGHRS and CDR2 YFSETQ. CDR3 coding DNA: TGCGCCAGCAAGGGGGGCAGTTCTCTGAGCAATGAGCAGTTCTTC. Amino acids: CASKGGSSLSNEQFF.

The chain has TRBV30 and TRBJ1-1; TRBD1 is a possible D gene (6 bases). The CDR3 covers 17 residues. Germline-derived CDR1 and CDR2 are GTSNPN and SVGIG (reference sequence). Between the trimmed V and J ends, which lost 0 bases and 0 bases, there was a span of 17 bases. CDR3 DNA: TGTGCCTGGAGTGTAGGAAGGACAGTTCCAATGAACACTGAAGCTTTCTTT. Residues: CAWSVGRTVPMNTEAFF. The full variable domain, its missing parts supplied by reference TRBV30 and TRBJ1-1, is SQTIHQWPATLVQPVGSPLSLECTVEGTSNPNLYWYRQAAGRGLQLLFYSVGIGQISSEVPQNLSASRPQDRQFILSSKKLLLSDSGFYLCAWSVGRTVPMNTEAFFGQGTRLTVV.

The chain joins TRBV7-9 to TRBJ2-2; TRBD2 matches at 9 bases. The CDR3 length is 15 residues. The V segment lost 4 bases and the J segment 6 bases; nucleotides outside the gene matches: 6. Germline CDR1 is SEHNR and CDR2 is FQNEAQ (reference sequence). DNA for the CDR3: TGTGCCAGCAGCTCTCGGACTAGCGTGGCCGGGGAGCTGTTTTTT. As protein: CASSSRTSVAGELFF.

This clonotype has only a few counts. The chain employs TRBV6-2 or TRBV6-3 and TRBJ2-5, with D maybe TRBD2 (5 bases). Germline CDR1 and CDR2: MNHEY and SVGEGT. This CDR3 comprises 12 residues. V lost 10 bases and J lost 5, with 14 bases in between. The CDR3 bases are TGTGCCACAGGCGGGTCTTGGGAGACCCAGTACTTC. Its translation is CATGGSWETQYF.

This clonotype was seen more than once but under ten times. The chain uses TRBV5-1 and TRBJ2-6, with D tentatively TRBD1 (6 bases). Germline values: CDR1 SGHRS, CDR2 YFSETQ. The CDR3 covers 16 residues. V lost 2 bases and J lost 4, with 13 bases in between. The CDR3 DNA sequence: TGCGCCAGCAGCTTTCTACAGGGCTCCGGGGCCAACGTCCTGACTTTC. The encoded protein is CASSFLQGSGANVLTF.

For the CDR3, the DNA is TGTGCCAGCAGCATGGCGGGTTCTAGCGGGAGGGCCAATGAGCAGTTCTTC. Protein sequence: CASSMAGSSGRANEQFF. The rearrangement links TRBV7-2 to TRBJ2-1; 12 nucleotides align to TRBD2. Losses at the gene ends were 5 bases for V and 6 bases for J; bases not matched to a gene: 11. This CDR3 has 17 amino acids. CDR1 and CDR2 (germline): SGHTA, FQGNSA.

The CDR3 coding sequence is TGTGCCAGCGGCTTAAGGGGCCACGAGCAGTACTTC. Protein: CASGLRGHEQYF. The chain is built from TRBV27 and TRBJ2-7, with a tentative D call TRBD1 (5 bases). The germline V gene has CDR1 MNHEY and CDR2 SMNVEV (reference sequence). This CDR3 has 12 amino acids. V lost 8 bases to trimming and J lost 5 bases, with 13 bases between them.

This chain links TRBV7-9 with TRBJ2-7; D may be TRBD2 (7 bases). Germline values: CDR1 SEHNR, CDR2 FQNEAQ (reference sequence). V lost 2 bases to trimming and J lost 4 bases, with 18 bases between them. This CDR3 has 16 residues. Written as DNA, the CDR3 is TGTGCCAGCAGCTTAAAGGGGGGCCCTAGCGGATACGAGCAGTACTTC. This translates into CASSLKGGPSGYEQYF.

V usage is TRBV4-3 and J usage is TRBJ2-1, with TRBD2 matching 13 bases. The trim removed 3 bases at V and 2 bases at J, leaving 4 bases unmatched. The CDR3 runs 17 residues. CDR1 is LGHNA and CDR2 is YSLEER in the germline V gene. The CDR3, as DNA: TGCGCCAGCAGCCAGCTGGGACTAGCGGGAACCTACAATGAGCAGTTCTTC. It codes for CASSQLGLAGTYNEQFF.

The chain is built from TRBV6-5 and TRBJ1-4, with a weak D call TRBD1 (5 bases). The CDR3 consists of 16 residues. The germline V and J ends were trimmed by 2 bases and 4 bases, with 14 bases remaining between them. Per germline, CDR1 MNHEY and CDR2 SVGAGI. CDR3 sequence reads: CASSYVSGRRNEKLFF. The CDR3 DNA is TGTGCCAGCAGTTACGTCTCGGGACGGCGTAATGAAAAACTGTTTTTT.

V usage is TRBV20-1 and J usage is TRBJ1-6; tentative D call: TRBD1 (5 bases). V was clipped by 0 bases and J by 6 bases, with 12 bases between them. The CDR3 has 15 amino acids. Germline-derived CDR1 and CDR2 are DFQATT and SNEGSKA (reference sequence). This chain's CDR3 is CSARDWRQGNSPLHF. For the CDR3, the DNA is TGCAGTGCTAGAGATTGGCGGCAGGGTAATTCACCCCTCCACTTT.

This chain links TRBV12-3 or TRBV12-4 with TRBJ2-3, with 8 bases identical to TRBD2. The CDR3 is 15 residues long. J gave up 8 bases and V 5 bases, and 12 bases lay outside the gene matches. The CDR3 DNA is TGTGCCAGCAGTCAACTATCGGGAGGGCCGGGTACGCAGTATTTT. Translating gives CASSQLSGGPGTQYF.